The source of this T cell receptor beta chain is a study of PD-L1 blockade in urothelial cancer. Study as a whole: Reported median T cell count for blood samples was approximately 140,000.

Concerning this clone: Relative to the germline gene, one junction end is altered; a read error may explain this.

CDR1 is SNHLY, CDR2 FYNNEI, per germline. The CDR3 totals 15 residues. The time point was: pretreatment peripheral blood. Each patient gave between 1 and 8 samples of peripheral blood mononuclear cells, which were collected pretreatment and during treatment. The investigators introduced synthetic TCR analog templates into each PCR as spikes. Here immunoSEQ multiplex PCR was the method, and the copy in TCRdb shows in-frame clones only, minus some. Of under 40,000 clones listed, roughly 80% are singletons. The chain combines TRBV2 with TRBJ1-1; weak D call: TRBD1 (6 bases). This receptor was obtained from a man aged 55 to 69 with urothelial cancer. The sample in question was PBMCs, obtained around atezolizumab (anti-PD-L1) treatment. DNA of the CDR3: TGTGCCGGCAGACAGGCCGGGGGGCTTAACACTGAAGCTTTCTTT. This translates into CAGRQAGGLNTEAFF.